The 27 T cell receptor beta chains given below trace back to one sample, sequenced in a study of T cells in Graves' hyperthyroidism and ophthalmopathy. RNA transcripts were the template for amplifying TCR beta CDR3 regions. Initially, a first-round RT-PCR of the TCR CDR3 employed the HTBI primer set. TCRdb reprocessed the multiplex PCR reads via MiXCR and lists one record per CDR3 protein. This sample yields about 200,000 distinct CDR3 sequences, of which about a sixth are seen a single time; roughly 49% belongs to the top ten. The sequenced sample consisted of blood. These receptor sequences come from a woman between 45 and 65 years old with Graves' hyperthyroidism.

The chain links TRBV7-8 to TRBJ2-7; 8 bases are shared with TRBD1. The V gene's germline CDR1 is SGHVS and CDR2 FQNEAQ. CDR3 length equals 14 residues. Trimming took 4 bases from V and 2 from J; bases not matched to a gene: 4. DNA of the CDR3: TGTGCCAGCAGCTCTTTACAGGGGGCCTACGAGCAGTACTTC. Its translation: CASSSLQGAYEQYF.

This clonotype was detected ten times or more. The chain couples TRBV9 to TRBJ1-2, with 12 positions matching TRBD1. The CDR3 runs 17 residues. Looked up from germline, CDR1 is SGDLS and CDR2 is YYNGEE. V lost 4 bases to trimming and J lost 9 bases; unmatched junction nucleotides: 16. The CDR3 DNA is TGTGCCAGCAGCCCCTCCGGGACAGGGGGCCCATCGGTCCGCTACACCTTC. Protein product: CASSPSGTGGPSVRYTF.

In its sample, this clonotype was seen many times. The chain recombines TRBV5-1 with TRBJ2-1; 12 bases map to TRBD2. The CDR3 contains 15 residues. With V trimmed by 4 bases and J by 5 bases, 4 bases remained unmatched. Germline CDR1 is SGHRS and CDR2 is YFSETQ. DNA of the CDR3: TGCGCCAGCAGCCGACTAGCGGGAGTGGACAATGAGCAGTTCTTC. Protein sequence: CASSRLAGVDNEQFF. The variable domain in full, with the rest retrieved from reference TRBV5-1 and TRBJ2-1, is KAGVTQTPRYLIKTRGQQVTLSCSPISGHRSVSWYQQTPGQGLQFLFEYFSETQRNKGNFPGRFSGRQFSNSRSEMNVSTLELGDSALYLCASSRLAGVDNEQFFGPGTRLTVL.

J is TRBJ2-1 and V is TRBV6-4; 10 bases are a match to TRBD2. The germline V gene encodes CDR1 MRHNA and CDR2 SNTAGT. V gave up 7 bases and J gave up 0 bases; unmatched junction bases: 9. The CDR3 consists of 17 residues. As DNA, the CDR3 is TGTGCCAGCACCCAGAGGGCTAGCGGGAGCTCCTACAATGAGCAGTTCTTC. This encodes CASTQRASGSSYNEQFF.

The chain couples TRBV20-1 to TRBJ1-5; no firm D call. Germline V gene lookup returns CDR1 DFQATT and CDR2 SNEGSKA (reference sequence). CDR3 length: 15 residues. V was shortened by 0 bases and J by 8 bases, with 17 bases between the two germline ends. CDR3 in DNA: TGCAGTGCTAGAGATACCGGGATGGGGAGGGAGCCCCAGCATTTT. It specifies CSARDTGMGREPQHF.

This clonotype has a count of ten or more. J is TRBJ1-2 and V is TRBV3-1; no definite D call. The CDR3 loop spans 14 amino acids. CDR1 is LGHDT and CDR2 is YNNKEL in the germline V gene (reference sequence). Trimming pared 0 bases from V and 5 bases from J, leaving 10 bases between. The DNA of the CDR3 is TGTGCCAGCAGCCAAGATCCCCTACGGTATGGCTACACCTTC. Amino acid sequence: CASSQDPLRYGYTF.

The chain uses TRBV2 and TRBJ1-2, with 7 positions matching TRBD1. Germline lookup yields CDR1 SNHLY and CDR2 FYNNEI. The trim removed 8 bases at V and 0 bases at J, leaving 9 bases unmatched. The CDR3 runs to 15 residues. The CDR3 region is CASLGDRETNYGYTF. CDR3 DNA: TGTGCCAGCCTAGGAGACAGGGAAACTAACTATGGCTACACCTTC.

CDR3 bases: TGTGCCAGCAGCTCCCCAGGAGGACCCAAGAGGCACGAGCAGTACTTC. The encoded protein is CASSSPGGPKRHEQYF. V gene TRBV7-2 combines with J gene TRBJ2-7; D might be TRBD2 (5 bases). Trimming left V 4 bases short and J 5 bases short, with 21 bases between. The CDR3 has 16 amino acids. The germline V gene has CDR1 SGHTA and CDR2 FQGNSA.

This clonotype was picked up a small number of times. This chain joins TRBV7-2 and TRBJ2-2; D unresolved. Germline values: CDR1 SGHTA, CDR2 FQGNSA. Trimming cost V 4 bases and J 6 bases, with 0 bases left between them. The CDR3 is made up of 10 amino acids. The DNA for the CDR3 is TGTGCCAGCAGCTCCGGGGAGCTGTTTTTT. This sequence encodes CASSSGELFF.

The J gene is TRBJ2-7, the V gene TRBV6-1; D tentatively reads TRBD1 or TRBD2 (6 bases each). The J call is uncertain, as TRBJ2-1 better fits the DNA end. Looked up from germline, CDR1 is MNHNS and CDR2 is SASEGT. There are 14 residues in the CDR3. CDR3 bases: TGTGCCAGCAGGAGGGGGGTAGGGACCTACGAGCAGTTCTTC. Protein sequence: CASRRGVGTYEQFF.

This clonotype has at least ten counts. V and J are TRBV20-1 and TRBJ2-7; perhaps TRBD2 as D (6 bases). The ends were cut back, 4 bases at V and 1 base at J, with 14 bases in the middle. Germline V lookup: CDR1 DFQATT, CDR2 SNEGSKA (reference sequence). The CDR3 sequence is 14 residues long. The CDR3, as DNA: TGCAGTGCTACGATGTCTAGCGAGTCCTACGAGCAGTACTTC. Its translation is CSATMSSESYEQYF.

The rearrangement uses TRBV24-1 and TRBJ1-1; D ambiguous. The CDR3 is 11 residues long. V lost 6 bases and J lost 13, with 14 bases in between. The germline V gene has CDR1 KGHDR and CDR2 SFDVKD. The CDR3 spells CATSRGWESFF. The CDR3 bases are TGTGCCACCAGTCGGGGTTGGGAGAGTTTCTTT.

At least ten counts were recorded for this clonotype. V usage is TRBV20-1 and J usage is TRBJ2-1, with D maybe TRBD2 (6 bases). The CDR3 sequence is 16 residues long. Trimming cost V 6 bases and J 0 bases, with 18 bases left between them. CDR1 is DFQATT, CDR2 SNEGSKA, per germline (reference sequence). The CDR3 loop reads CSASPVAASSYNEQFF. The CDR3, as DNA: TGCAGTGCAAGCCCTGTAGCGGCAAGCTCCTACAATGAGCAGTTCTTC.

This clonotype has ten or more counts. V usage is TRBV6-2 or TRBV6-3 and J usage is TRBJ2-1, with 10 nucleotides matching TRBD1. The germline CDR1 and CDR2 sequences are MNHEY and SVGEGT. V gave up 0 bases and J gave up 8 bases; unmatched junction bases: 7. This CDR3 is built from 16 residues. The CDR3 loop is CASSYSPGQGNDEQFF. Written as DNA, the CDR3 is TGTGCCAGCAGTTACTCACCGGGACAGGGGAATGATGAGCAGTTCTTC.

This clonotype occurred a few times. The V gene is TRBV7-9, the J gene TRBJ1-1, with D hard to call. V lost 5 bases, J lost 1 base, and 11 bases lay in between. CDR3 size: 14 residues. CDR1 and CDR2 from the germline V gene are SEHNR and FQNEAQ (reference sequence). This CDR3 is CASSRATANTEAFF. The CDR3 DNA follows: TGTGCCAGCAGCCGAGCAACAGCGAACACTGAAGCTTTCTTT.

This chain joins TRBV7-9 and TRBJ2-3; TRBD2 matches 12 bases. Germline trimming cut 1 base from V and 3 bases from J; bases unmatched to any gene: 2. In germline, CDR1 is SEHNR, CDR2 FQNEAQ (reference sequence). This CDR3 spans 16 amino acids. CDR3 in amino acids: CASSLVTSGRTDTQYF. The CDR3 DNA sequence: TGTGCCAGCAGCTTAGTAACTAGCGGGAGGACAGATACGCAGTATTTT.

A few counts support this clonotype. The rearrangement uses TRBV4-1 and TRBJ2-4; unclear D gene. The V end lost 4 bases, the J end lost 0 bases, and 19 bases lay between the germline ends. The V gene's germline CDR1 is MGHRA and CDR2 YSYEKL. CDR3 length: 18 amino acids. This CDR3 is CASSRGGPGPLAKNIQYF. The DNA of the CDR3 is TGCGCCAGCAGCCGTGGTGGGCCCGGTCCTCTAGCCAAAAACATTCAGTACTTC.

For this clonotype: This likely comes from a read error, as the CDR3 has no conserved phenylalanine or tryptophan at its end. V usage is TRBV27 and J usage is TRBJ1-2, with TRBD1 as a possible D gene (5 bases). CDR1 is MNHEY, CDR2 SMNVEV, per germline (reference sequence). The CDR3 consists of 15 residues. In DNA, the CDR3 is TGTGCCGGCAGGATTCAGGGAGTAGGGAACTATGGCTACACCCTC. Its protein is CAGRIQGVGNYGYTL.

The V and J genes are TRBV6-5 and TRBJ2-5; D not certain. The V gene's germline CDR1 is MNHEY and CDR2 SVGAGI. The CDR3 extends over 16 amino acids. V was cut by 0 bases and J by 4 bases, with 15 bases left in between. As DNA, the CDR3 is TGTGCCAGCAGTTACTCGAGCGAGAAAATGACAGAGACCCAGTACTTC. Amino acids: CASSYSSEKMTETQYF.

Ten or more counts support this clonotype. The chain employs TRBV20-1 and TRBJ2-7, with D perhaps TRBD2 (6 bases). This CDR3 has 14 residues. V lost 6 bases and J 5 bases, leaving 20 bases between the germline ends. The germline V gene encodes CDR1 DFQATT and CDR2 SNEGSKA (reference sequence). The CDR3 coding sequence is TGCAGTGCCAAGATGGGACGGGAGCCCAACGAGCAGTACTTC. It is translated as CSAKMGREPNEQYF.

This clonotype appeared a few times. This sequence joins TRBV3-1 and TRBJ1-2; TRBD1 might be the D (6 bases). This CDR3 spans 14 amino acids. Trimming took 1 base from V and 2 from J, leaving 8 bases between them. Germline values: CDR1 LGHDT, CDR2 YNNKEL (reference sequence). In DNA, the CDR3 is TGTGCCAGCAGCCAAGGGACAGAAAACTATGGCTACACCTTC. This translates into CASSQGTENYGYTF.

This chain connects TRBV30 to TRBJ2-1, with 14 positions matching TRBD2. The V segment lost 3 bases and the J segment 4 bases; nucleotides outside the gene matches: 8. This CDR3 contains 17 residues. The germline V gene encodes CDR1 GTSNPN and CDR2 SVGIG (reference sequence). CDR3 coding DNA: TGTGCCTGGAGAGCGACTAGCGGGAGGGGAACTTACAATGAGCAGTTCTTC. Its translation is CAWRATSGRGTYNEQFF.

The V and J genes are TRBV28 and TRBJ1-5; D call uncertain. V gave up 2 bases and J gave up 2 bases, with 7 bases separating them. This CDR3 is built from 14 residues. Per the germline V gene, CDR1 is MDHEN and CDR2 is SYDVKM. In nucleotides, the CDR3 is TGTGCCAGCAGTTTAGGGTATGGCAATCAGCCCCAGCATTTT. This codes for CASSLGYGNQPQHF.

This rearrangement joins TRBV12-3 or TRBV12-4 to TRBJ2-1, with 13 bases lining up with TRBD2. The CDR3 loop spans 17 amino acids. The V gene end was trimmed by 7 bases and the J gene end by 2 bases; junction bases not matched to a gene: 8. This chain's CDR3 is CASTETSGRSPYNEQFF. The CDR3 coding sequence is TGTGCCAGCACCGAGACTAGCGGGAGGAGTCCCTACAATGAGCAGTTCTTC.

This clonotype was counted at least ten times. The V call is TRBV12-5, the J call TRBJ1-3; weak D call: TRBD1 (5 bases). Trimming left V 1 base short and J 4 bases short, with 17 bases between. The CDR3 consists of 17 residues. In germline, CDR1 is LGHNT, CDR2 FRNRAP. The CDR3 region is CASGLGSGGNYGNTIYF. CDR3 coding DNA: TGTGCTAGTGGTTTGGGCTCGGGGGGGAACTACGGAAACACCATATATTTT.

Details on this clonotype: A much bigger clone sits one base away, suggesting this may be a read error. The chain joins TRBV20-1 to TRBJ1-2, with D possibly matching TRBD1 (5 bases). Trimming cost V 6 bases and J 1 base, with 12 bases left between them. The germline V gene has CDR1 DFQATT and CDR2 SNEGSKA (reference sequence). This CDR3 comprises 13 residues. CDR3 amino acids: CSAGRGLNYGYTF. CDR3 nucleotide sequence: TGCAGTGCCGGACGGGGACTTAACTATGGCTACACCTTC.

For this clonotype: One base away lies a much larger clone, so this may be a sequencing read error. The gene calls are TRBV20-1 and TRBJ2-5; the match to TRBD1 covers 7 bases. The CDR3 sequence is 15 residues long. CDR1 is DFQATT, CDR2 SNEGSKA, per germline (reference sequence). CDR3 amino acids: CSAREVRGSWETRYF. CDR3 bases: TGCAGTGCTAGAGAGGTCAGGGGGTCATGGGAGACCCGGTACTTC.